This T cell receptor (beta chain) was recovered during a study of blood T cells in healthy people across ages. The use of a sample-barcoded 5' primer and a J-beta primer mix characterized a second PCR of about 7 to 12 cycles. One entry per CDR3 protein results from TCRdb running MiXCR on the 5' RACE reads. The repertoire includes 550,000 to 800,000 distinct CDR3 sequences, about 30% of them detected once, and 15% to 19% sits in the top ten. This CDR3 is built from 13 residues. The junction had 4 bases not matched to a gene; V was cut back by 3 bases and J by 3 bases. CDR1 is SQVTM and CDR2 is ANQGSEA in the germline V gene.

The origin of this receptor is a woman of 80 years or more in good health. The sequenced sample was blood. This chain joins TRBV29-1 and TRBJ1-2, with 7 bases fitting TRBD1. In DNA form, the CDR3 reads TGCAGCGTTGAGGAGGGGGCCGACTATGGCTACACCTTC. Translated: CSVEEGADYGYTF.